The 9 T cell receptor beta chains given below trace back to one sample, sequenced in a study of blood T cells in healthy people across ages. With a J-beta primer mix and a sample-barcoded 5' primer, a second PCR ran roughly 6 to 11 cycles. TCRdb fed the 5' RACE reads into MiXCR, producing one record per CDR3 protein. The sample lists approximately 960,000 distinct CDR3 sequences, 25% to 35% occurring once. The same data also contributed to another study, on T cells of mothers and their children.

The sample was blood. Every receptor here comes from a woman in her thirties or forties in good health.

This clonotype has a count of ten or more. This chain links TRBV12-3 or TRBV12-4 with TRBJ2-1, with 7 bases fitting TRBD1. Unmatched junction bases numbered 2, after V lost 2 bases and J lost 4 bases. The CDR3 contains 14 residues. The CDR3 bases are TGTGCCAGCAGTTTAAGGACAGGATACAATGAGCAGTTCTTC. It translates to CASSLRTGYNEQFF.

Comments on this clonotype: This may stem from a read error, because a much larger clone lies one nucleotide away. This chain links TRBV7-3 with TRBJ2-5; a possible D gene is TRBD2 (5 bases). This CDR3 spans 15 amino acids. CDR1 and CDR2 from the germline V gene are SGHTA and FQGTGA. Trimming pared 2 bases from V and 11 bases from J, leaving 21 bases between. CDR3 coding DNA: TGTGCCAGCAGCTTACAGAGGGCCCCAAGGTACGGGCAGTACTTC. This sequence encodes CASSLQRAPRYGQYF.

Comments on this clonotype: A read error may produce the germline difference seen at one junction end. The chain is built from TRBV27 and TRBJ2-6; maybe TRBD1 (6 bases). Germline V gene data show CDR1 as MNHEY and CDR2 as SMNVEV (reference sequence). This CDR3 comprises 15 residues. The CDR3 DNA is TGTGCCAGCAGTTTAATGGGGTTTGGGGACAACGTCCCGACTTTC. It codes for CASSLMGFGDNVPTF.

This sequence joins TRBV2 and TRBJ2-3, with D perhaps matching TRBD1 or TRBD2 (5 bases each). From germline, CDR1 is SNHLY and CDR2 FYNNEI. The CDR3 is 14 residues long. V shed 3 bases and J shed 3 bases, with 10 bases lying between them. The CDR3 DNA is TGTGCCAGCAGTGAGGGGGTAGCGACAGATACGCAGTATTTT. Protein sequence: CASSEGVATDTQYF.

This chain links TRBV5-1 with TRBJ2-5; perhaps D is TRBD1 or TRBD2 (5 bases each). Germline-derived CDR1 and CDR2 are SGHRS and YFSETQ. V was shortened by 4 bases and J by 2 bases, with 18 bases between the two germline ends. The CDR3 spans 16 residues. The CDR3 region has the DNA TGCGCCAGCAGCCCGCGAATAGGGACGGAGCAAGAGACCCAGTACTTC. Translating it yields CASSPRIGTEQETQYF.

The sample holds a few counts of this clonotype. The genes are TRBV12-3 or TRBV12-4 and TRBJ2-3; 9 bases fit TRBD2. J was trimmed by 3 bases and V by 5 bases; bases with no gene match: 9. This CDR3 comprises 16 residues. CDR3 loop: CASSAYSGGWTDTQYF. DNA of the CDR3: TGTGCCAGCAGTGCTTATAGCGGGGGATGGACAGATACGCAGTATTTT.

This clonotype was observed a few times. V and J are TRBV4-1 and TRBJ2-5, with a tentative D call TRBD1 (6 bases). Germline CDR1 reads MGHRA; CDR2 reads YSYEKL. Trimming removed 4 bases from V and 11 bases from J, with 20 bases in between. This CDR3 is built from 14 residues. DNA of the CDR3: TGCGCCAGCAGCCCTCCTAGGACAGTGAATGAGCAGTACTTC. The encoded protein is CASSPPRTVNEQYF.

This clonotype has only a few counts. The genes are TRBV5-1 and TRBJ1-1; 7 nucleotides agree with TRBD1. The CDR3 loop spans 16 amino acids. Germline CDR1 reads SGHRS; CDR2 reads YFSETQ. Trimming at V came to 0 bases and at J to 0 bases, leaving 5 bases not matched to a gene. CDR3 amino acids: CASSLVSGTVNTEAFF. The CDR3 region has the DNA TGCGCCAGCAGCTTGGTGTCCGGGACAGTGAACACTGAAGCTTTCTTT.

V is TRBV6-5 and J is TRBJ2-1; 7 nucleotides line up with TRBD1. There are 16 residues in the CDR3. J was trimmed by 11 bases and V by 4 bases; bases with no gene match: 17. CDR1 MNHEY and CDR2 SVGAGI come from the germline V gene. In nucleotides, the CDR3 is TGTGCCAGCAGTTCGCAAATTGGGGACAGCCGCCACCAGCAGTTCTTC. Protein sequence: CASSSQIGDSRHQQFF.